This T cell receptor beta chain appears in the sequencing data of a study of blood T cell repertoires in COVID-19. In the study overall: Both acute and convalescent COVID-19 samples were obtained from the United States, Italy and Spain. T cells, B-cell-depleted T cells, or PBMCs supplied cDNA or gDNA.

With V trimmed by 4 bases and J by 9 bases, 10 bases remained unmatched. The CDR3 contains 15 residues. Germline V CDR1 and CDR2: SNHLY, FYNNEI. Original processing notes: Scientists estimated how many nucleated cells there were by amplifying reference gene primers. The table came from immunoSEQ multiplex PCR; TCRdb's copy has only in-frame clones and leaves some out. V, J and clone size derive from that table, while D and trimming were established from the DNA sequence. The table lists about 240,000 clones, 70% to 80% of them singletons. J is TRBJ2-4 and V is TRBV2; TRBD1 matches 9 bases. The sample taken for sequencing was peripheral blood. The origin of this receptor is a woman older than 75 with acute or convalescent COVID-19. The CDR3: CASSGDRAAKRIQYF. The CDR3 bases are TGTGCCAGCAGTGGGGACAGGGCAGCAAAGCGCATTCAGTACTTC. The whole variable domain, remainder taken from reference TRBV2 and TRBJ2-4, is EPEVTQTPSHQVTQMGQEVILRCVPISNHLYFYWYRQILGQKVEFLVSFYNNEISEKSEIFDDQFSVERPDGSNFTLKIRSTKLEDSAMYFCASSGDRAAKRIQYFGAGTRLSVL.